The rows below give T cell receptor beta chains drawn from one sample of a study of shared clonotypes between healthy human individuals. The method was immunoSEQ multiplex PCR; TCRdb's version includes in-frame clones alone and lacks a portion of them. Here the sample spans 600,000 or so clones, roughly 96% being singletons. Sequenced: naive CD8+ T cells sorted from blood. The receptors were gathered from a woman in her twenties or thirties in good health. Each CDR3 is given without its conserved first and last residue. Fields, in order: V gene, J gene, D gene, CDR3 protein. A D gene is named only where the DNA matches it firmly.

>TRBV10-3|TRBJ2-7|TRBD1
AISESASGRGHPSSYEQY
>TRBV7-3|TRBJ2-2|-
ASSYGGDAGELF
>TRBV6-5|TRBJ2-1|TRBD2
ASSYSLAGVDNEQF
>TRBV2|TRBJ2-7|TRBD2
ASIDASGSSSEQY
>TRBV9|TRBJ2-7|-
ASSVPPQDEQY
>TRBV7-8|TRBJ2-1|TRBD2
ASSAGLAGGLSEQF
>TRBV7-8|TRBJ2-1|TRBD1
ASTQTGGSGDEQF
>TRBV27|TRBJ2-7|-
ASSLSPVSYEQY
>TRBV28|TRBJ2-7|-
ASMITGRSYEQY
>TRBV9|TRBJ2-1|-
ASRAGRGMGYEQF
>TRBV13|TRBJ2-7|-
ASSLAAHEQY
>TRBV27|TRBJ2-7|-
ASSLLSHSHVYEQY
>TRBV7-9|TRBJ2-5|-
ASSFVASQETQY
>TRBV5-6|TRBJ1-1|-
ASSLKVKNTEAF
>TRBV27|TRBJ2-7|TRBD2
ASSNRLAGGLEQY
>TRBV27|TRBJ2-3|-
ASNDHTQY
>TRBV10-1|TRBJ2-7|-
ASSRDSSGEQY
>TRBV27|TRBJ2-2|TRBD1
ASGQGAGELF
>TRBV28|TRBJ1-2|-
ASIQSPPENYGYT
>TRBV7-9|TRBJ1-1|-
ASSLFVSGAGTEAF
>TRBV6-5|TRBJ1-1|TRBD1
ASSYSTGGYTEAF
>TRBV11-2|TRBJ2-7|-
ASSLVGYEQY
>TRBV12-1|TRBJ2-7|-
ASSPWGEIGYEQY
>TRBV7-9|TRBJ2-2|TRBD1
AIPPDRDRGRNTGELF
>TRBV28|TRBJ1-3|-
ASSAPGPRNTIY
>TRBV13|TRBJ1-4|TRBD1
ASSYGTGLTNEKLF
>TRBV4-1|TRBJ1-1|-
ASSQSFFKDTEAF
>TRBV13|TRBJ1-1|-
ASSTGARGTEAF
>TRBV27|TRBJ1-2|-
ASSRRGSRWDGYT
>TRBV7-8|TRBJ2-3|TRBD2
ASSNGGGRYTDTQY
>TRBV2|TRBJ1-4|-
ASSEGHSNEKLF
>TRBV19|TRBJ1-1|TRBD1
ASSFDPGQGPTEAF
>TRBV5-1|TRBJ1-2|TRBD1
ASSLTGGIDGYT